Listed here is a single T cell receptor (beta chain). This entry is derived from a study of blood T cell repertoires in COVID-19. The length of the CDR3 is 15 residues. Unmatched junction bases numbered 5, after V lost 0 bases and J lost 5 bases. Germline V gene lookup returns CDR1 SGDLS and CDR2 YYNGEE. Using immunoSEQ multiplex PCR, the repertoire was profiled, and TCRdb retains in-frame clones only, with some absent. The table has some 250,000 clones, roughly 90% seen once; the top ten hold 6.2%. This clonotype was obtained from a man aged 55 to 69 with acute or convalescent COVID-19. The specimen sequenced was peripheral blood. The chain employs TRBV9 and TRBJ2-1; TRBD1 matches at 7 bases. CDR3 nucleotides: TGTGCCAGCAGCGTAGGGTCGGGACAGAACAATGAGCAGTTCTTC. It yields the protein CASSVGSGQNNEQFF.